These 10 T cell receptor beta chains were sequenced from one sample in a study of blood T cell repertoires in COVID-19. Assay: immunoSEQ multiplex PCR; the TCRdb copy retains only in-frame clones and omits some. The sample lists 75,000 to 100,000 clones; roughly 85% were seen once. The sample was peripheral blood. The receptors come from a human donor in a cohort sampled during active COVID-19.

The CDR3 protein is CASELRQGRNYGYTF. Here the CDR3 DNA reads TGTGCCAGTGAACTCAGACAGGGGCGGAACTATGGCTACACCTTC. V and J are TRBV19 and TRBJ1-2, with 8 bases that match TRBD1. The CDR3 has 15 residues. Trimming cost V 8 bases and J 2 bases; bases outside gene matches: 10. Germline CDR1 is LNHDA and CDR2 is SQIVND (reference sequence).

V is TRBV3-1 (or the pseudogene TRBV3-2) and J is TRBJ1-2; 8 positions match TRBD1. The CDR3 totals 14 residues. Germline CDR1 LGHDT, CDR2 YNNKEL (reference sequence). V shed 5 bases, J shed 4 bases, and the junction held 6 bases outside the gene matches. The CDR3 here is CASSAYTGGYGYTF. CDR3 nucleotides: TGTGCCAGCAGCGCATATACAGGGGGCTATGGCTACACCTTC.

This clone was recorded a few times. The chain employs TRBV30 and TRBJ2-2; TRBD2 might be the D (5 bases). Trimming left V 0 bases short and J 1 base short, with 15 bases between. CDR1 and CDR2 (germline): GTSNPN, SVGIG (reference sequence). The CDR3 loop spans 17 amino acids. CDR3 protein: CAWSVHVGGLNTGELFF. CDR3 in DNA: TGTGCCTGGAGTGTACATGTTGGCGGACTGAACACCGGGGAGCTGTTTTTT.

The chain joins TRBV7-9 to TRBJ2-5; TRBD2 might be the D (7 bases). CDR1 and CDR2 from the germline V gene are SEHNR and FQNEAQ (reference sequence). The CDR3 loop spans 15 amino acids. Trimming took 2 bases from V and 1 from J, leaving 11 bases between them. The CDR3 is CASSLMRGPQETQYF. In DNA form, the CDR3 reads TGTGCCAGCAGCTTAATGCGGGGGCCCCAAGAGACCCAGTACTTC.

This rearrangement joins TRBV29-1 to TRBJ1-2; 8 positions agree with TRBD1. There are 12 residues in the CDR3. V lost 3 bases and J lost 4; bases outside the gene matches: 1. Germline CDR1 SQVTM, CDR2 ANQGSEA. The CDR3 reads CSVDTGGYGYTF. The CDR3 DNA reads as TGCAGCGTTGACACAGGGGGCTATGGCTACACCTTC. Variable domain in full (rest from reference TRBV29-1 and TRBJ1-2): SAVISQKPSRDICQRGTSLTIQCQVDSQVTMMFWYRQQPGQSLTLIATANQGSEATYESGFVIDKFPISRPNLTFSTLTVSNMSPEDSSIYLCSVDTGGYGYTFGSGTRLTVV.

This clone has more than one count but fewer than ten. In nucleotides, the CDR3 is TGTGCCAGCATCCCCCCCGGGGGTAGGACTGAAGCTTTCTTT. Its translation: CASIPPGGRTEAFF. The chain joins TRBV6-5 to TRBJ1-1; possible D gene TRBD1, 5 bases. V gave up 7 bases and J gave up 5 bases, with 17 bases separating them. This CDR3 is built from 14 residues. CDR1 and CDR2 (germline): MNHEY, SVGAGI.

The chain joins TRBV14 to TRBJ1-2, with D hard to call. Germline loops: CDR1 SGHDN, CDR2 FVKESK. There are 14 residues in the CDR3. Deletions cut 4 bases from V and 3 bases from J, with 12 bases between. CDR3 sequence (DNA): TGTGCCAGCAGCCGGGTAGATACAGACTATGGCTACACCTTC. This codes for CASSRVDTDYGYTF.

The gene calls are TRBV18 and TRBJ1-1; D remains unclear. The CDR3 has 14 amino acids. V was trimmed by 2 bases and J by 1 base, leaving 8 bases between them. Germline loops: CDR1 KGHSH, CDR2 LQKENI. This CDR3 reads CASSPAGPNTEAFF. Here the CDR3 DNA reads TGTGCCAGCTCACCAGCAGGCCCGAACACTGAAGCTTTCTTT.

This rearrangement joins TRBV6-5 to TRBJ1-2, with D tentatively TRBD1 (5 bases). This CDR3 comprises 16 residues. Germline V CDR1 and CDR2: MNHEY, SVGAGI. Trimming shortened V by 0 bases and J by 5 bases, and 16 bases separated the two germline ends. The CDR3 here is CASSYSPSGLEYGYTF. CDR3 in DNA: TGTGCCAGCAGTTACTCTCCTTCAGGGTTGGAATATGGCTACACCTTC.

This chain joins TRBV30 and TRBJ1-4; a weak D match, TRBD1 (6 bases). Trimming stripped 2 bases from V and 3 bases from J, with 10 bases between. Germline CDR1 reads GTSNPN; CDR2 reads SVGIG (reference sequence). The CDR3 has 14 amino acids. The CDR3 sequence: CAWSQGLANEKLFF. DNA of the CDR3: TGTGCCTGGAGTCAGGGGTTGGCTAATGAAAAACTGTTTTTT.